Listed below are T cell receptor beta chains from one sample, sequenced in a study of blood T cell repertoires in COVID-19. The assay was immunoSEQ multiplex PCR, and TCRdb's table has in-frame clones only and misses some. The data hold approximately 310,000 clones, with around 87% observed a single time. Material: peripheral blood. The source is a man aged 45-65 years with active or convalescent COVID-19. CDR3s include the opening cysteine and the closing phenylalanine or tryptophan. The order of the fields is J gene, V gene, D gene, clone size, CDR3 DNA, CDR3 protein. A D gene is named only where the DNA matches it firmly. The size entry is marked missing in some rows and otherwise reads once, few, many or a size class.

>TRBJ2-2|TRBV18|TRBD1|.
TGTGCCAGCTCGACAGGGGGGTCGAACACCGGGGAGCTGTTTTTT
CASSTGGSNTGELFF
>TRBJ1-1|TRBV2|.|.
TGTGCCAGCAGCCTGACAGGATATGGTGAAGCTTTCTTT
CASSLTGYGEAFF
>TRBJ2-1|TRBV10-1|TRBD2|.
TGCGCCAGCAGTATGAGCGGGAGCAATGAGCAGTTCTTC
CASSMSGSNEQFF
>TRBJ1-5|TRBV2|.|.
TGTGCCAGCAGCGACACGGGAAGCAATCAGCCCCAGCATTTT
CASSDTGSNQPQHF
>TRBJ2-3|TRBV18|TRBD2|once
TGTGCCAGCTCACCGTTAACTAGCGGGAGCACAGATACGCAGTATTTT
CASSPLTSGSTDTQYF
>TRBJ1-6|TRBV18|TRBD1|.
TGTGCCAGCTCACCAGGACAGGCCGGAAATTCACCCCTCCACTTT
CASSPGQAGNSPLHF
>TRBJ2-1|TRBV6-6|.|.
TGTGCCAGCAGTTACAGGACATCGACCCTTTACAATGAGCAGTTCTTC
CASSYRTSTLYNEQFF
>TRBJ1-3|TRBV10-3|.|.
TGTGCCATCAAGGGGGAGGGAAACACCATATATTTT
CAIKGEGNTIYF
>TRBJ1-2|TRBV7-8|.|.
TGTGCCAGCAGCTTCGGCGGAGAACATGGCTACACCTTC
CASSFGGEHGYTF
>TRBJ2-5|TRBV27|.|.
TGTGCCAGCAGTTCCCTCGGAGAGACCCAGTACTTC
CASSSLGETQYF
>TRBJ1-2|TRBV27|TRBD1|few
TGTGCCAGCAGTCCAAGGGACAGGTCGGATGGCTACACCTTC
CASSPRDRSDGYTF
>TRBJ2-7|TRBV7-9|TRBD2|.
TGTGCCAGCAGCCGGGGGGGCGAGCAGTACTTC
CASSRGGEQYF
>TRBJ1-1|TRBV7-9|TRBD1|.
TGTGCCAGCAGCTCCGGGACAGGGAACACTGAAGCTTTCTTT
CASSSGTGNTEAFF
>TRBJ2-1|TRBV9|TRBD2|.
TGTGCCAGCAGCTTTAGAAGAATCGAGAGCGGGACGTCGAATGAGCAGTTCTTC
CASSFRRIESGTSNEQFF
>TRBJ1-3|TRBV18|.|few
TGTGCCAGCTCAAACACAGGATCTGGAAACACCATATATTTT
CASSNTGSGNTIYF
>TRBJ2-1|TRBV7-9|TRBD2|.
TGTGCCAGCAGCTTGGGGAGGGTGGATAGCAATGAGCAGTTCTTC
CASSLGRVDSNEQFF
>TRBJ1-2|TRBV6-2/TRBV6-3|.|.
TGTGCCAGCAGTTACCTCCGTGGCTACACCTTC
CASSYLRGYTF
>TRBJ1-2|TRBV11-2|.|.
TGTGCCAGCACAAACTGGGGGGGCCGAGACTATAGGCTTGGTGGCTACACCTTC
CASTNWGGRDYRLGGYTF
>TRBJ2-2|TRBV7-9|.|few
TGTGCCAGCAGCTTAATGATCCGACAGAGAGGAGGGACCGGGGAGCTGTTTTTT
CASSLMIRQRGGTGELFF
>TRBJ1-3|TRBV5-4|TRBD1|.
TGTGCCAGCAGCTTGCAGGGGGCCGGAAACACCATATATTTT
CASSLQGAGNTIYF
>TRBJ2-1|TRBV25-1|TRBD2|.
TGTGCCAGCAGGAGCCCTAGCGGTAGCTCCTACAATGAGCAGTTCTTC
CASRSPSGSSYNEQFF
>TRBJ1-6|TRBV27|.|.
TGTGCCAGCGGACTCCGACAAGGAAATAATTCACCCCTCCACTTT
CASGLRQGNNSPLHF
>TRBJ1-6|TRBV29-1|.|.
TGCAGCGTTGAAGTAGGCCGGAGAAATTCACCCCTCCACTTT
CSVEVGRRNSPLHF
>TRBJ2-5|TRBV3-1/TRBV3-2|TRBD1|.
TGTGCCAGCAGCCAAGGGACAGGCGCAGCAGAGACCCAGTACTTC
CASSQGTGAAETQYF
>TRBJ2-2|TRBV18|.|.
TGTGCCAGCTCACCGAAACTAGCTGGGACCGGGGAGCTGTTTTTT
CASSPKLAGTGELFF
>TRBJ2-7|TRBV12-3/TRBV12-4|TRBD2|.
TGTGCCAGCAGAACTAGCGGTGTCTACGAGCAGTACTTC
CASRTSGVYEQYF
>TRBJ1-4|TRBV5-1|.|.
TGCGCCAGCAGCCAGACCGTAGGGACAGAAAAACTGTTTTTT
CASSQTVGTEKLFF
>TRBJ1-1|TRBV6-5|.|once
TGTGCCAGCAGTTACTCGCCGACTCCACTGGCAGCTTTCTTT
CASSYSPTPLAAFF
>TRBJ1-2|TRBV7-9|TRBD1|.
TGTGCCAGCAGCCGGGACAGCTATCAAGGCTACACCTTC
CASSRDSYQGYTF
>TRBJ1-2|TRBV28|.|.
TGTGCCAGCAGGGAACAGACACGCTTTTCCTATGGCTACACCTTC
CASREQTRFSYGYTF
>TRBJ1-2|TRBV6-2/TRBV6-3|.|.
TGTGCCAGCAGTTACCCGGGACAAGGCTCTAACTATGGCTACACCTTC
CASSYPGQGSNYGYTF
>TRBJ1-2|TRBV15|.|.
TGTGCCACCAGCAGAGATCCCGCCACGAGGGTAGGTGGCTACACCTTC
CATSRDPATRVGGYTF
>TRBJ2-7|TRBV9|.|once
TGTGCCAGCAGCGTAGAAGGAGGGGATAATCGGTACGAGCAGTACTTC
CASSVEGGDNRYEQYF
>TRBJ2-3|TRBV5-1|TRBD2|.
TGCGCCAGCAGCTTGGAGGGTAGCGGGAGTGGGTATACGCAGTATTTT
CASSLEGSGSGYTQYF
>TRBJ1-5|TRBV7-2|TRBD1|few
TGTGCCAGCAGCCCCCCCATGAGGACAGGTAGCAATCAGCCCCAGCATTTT
CASSPPMRTGSNQPQHF
>TRBJ2-5|TRBV30|.|.
TGTGCCTACCACCCTTTCGCGAGGGTAGGGGAGACCCAGTACTTC
CAYHPFARVGETQYF
>TRBJ2-7|TRBV6-5|TRBD2|.
TGTGCCAGCAGACTAGGTAGCGGGAGGGGCGAGCAGTACTTC
CASRLGSGRGEQYF
>TRBJ1-1|TRBV7-9|.|few
TGTGCCAGCAGCCGCGGTAACACTGAAGCTTTCTTT
CASSRGNTEAFF
>TRBJ1-5|TRBV21-1|.|.
TGTGCCAGCAGCAAAGCTTGGCCAGGGGGACGCAATCAGCCCCAGCATTTT
CASSKAWPGGRNQPQHF
>TRBJ1-1|TRBV2|.|once
TGTGCCAGCAACAGGGAGAGGAACTCTGAAGCTTTCTTT
CASNRERNSEAFF
>TRBJ2-1|TRBV19|TRBD2|.
TGTGCCAGTAGCCGACCAGCGGGGGGCCCTAACTGGTTCTTC
CASSRPAGGPNWFF
>TRBJ2-7|TRBV19|TRBD2|.
TGTGCCAGTAGTGGGACTAGCGGAACCTACGAGCAGTACTTC
CASSGTSGTYEQYF
>TRBJ1-2|TRBV13|.|.
TGTGCCAGCAGCTCGGTGGGCATAGCTAACTATGGCTACACCTTC
CASSSVGIANYGYTF
>TRBJ1-1|TRBV10-3|TRBD1|.
TGTGCCATCACGTCAGGGGGCATGAACACTGAAGCTTTCTTT
CAITSGGMNTEAFF
>TRBJ2-3|TRBV18|.|once
TGTGCCAGCTCAACCTCGCTACCCGAACTCACAGATACGCAGTATTTT
CASSTSLPELTDTQYF
>TRBJ1-4|TRBV18|.|.
TGTGCCAGCTCCCCAACTAACGGTGTTCCTCTGTTTTTT
CASSPTNGVPLFF
>TRBJ2-7|TRBV14|TRBD1|once
TGTGCCAGCAGCCAGTTGGGACAGGGGGCGGGCGAGCAGTACTTC
CASSQLGQGAGEQYF
>TRBJ1-2|TRBV3-1/TRBV3-2|.|.
TGTGCCAGCAGCCTCGGGGGATATGGCTACACCTTC
CASSLGGYGYTF
>TRBJ2-2|TRBV15|.|.
TGTGCCACCAGCGCCCGGGGGGGGACAGGGTGGACCGGGGAGCTGTTTTTT
CATSARGGTGWTGELFF
>TRBJ2-1|TRBV19|TRBD1|.
TGTGCCAGTAGTCGAGGGACAGGGGGCTTTAATGAGCAGTTCTTC
CASSRGTGGFNEQFF
>TRBJ2-1|TRBV9|.|.
TGTGCCAGCAGCGCTGGGACTCCCCCCCTTGTCTACAATGAGCAGTTCTTC
CASSAGTPPLVYNEQFF
>TRBJ1-2|TRBV19|.|few
TGTGCCAGTGAGGGCCTAGGGGGAAACTATGGCTACACCTTC
CASEGLGGNYGYTF
>TRBJ1-1|TRBV5-1|TRBD1|.
TGCGCCAGCAGCCAGGGACAGATGAACACTGAAGCTTTCTTT
CASSQGQMNTEAFF
>TRBJ1-6|TRBV28|.|.
TGTGCCAGCACCTCGGGGGGGGGAAATTCACCCCTCCACTTT
CASTSGGGNSPLHF
>TRBJ1-5|TRBV30|TRBD1|.
TGTGCCTGGAGCCACATGGACAGGAACAATCAGCCCCAGCATTTT
CAWSHMDRNNQPQHF
>TRBJ2-7|TRBV3-1/TRBV3-2|.|.
TGTGCCAGCAGCCAAACCTCCGGGAGCTACGAGCAGTACTTC
CASSQTSGSYEQYF
>TRBJ1-1|TRBV19|.|.
TGTGCCAGTAGTATACATCGGGGAACCCCTACTGAAGCTTTCTTT
CASSIHRGTPTEAFF